This T cell receptor (beta chain) was profiled in a study of T cell responses to AZD1222 COVID-19 vaccine. This clone has just one count. The repertoire was sequenced with immunoSEQ multiplex PCR; TCRdb's copy has only in-frame clones and lacks some. The repertoire includes over 150,000 clones, around nine tenths of them detected once, and about 1.6% sits in the top ten. The receptor comes from an adult in good health. The sample consisted of peripheral blood, taken on day 0 of AZD1222 vaccination.

In nucleotides, the CDR3 is TGTGCCAGCAGACGAAGAACAGGGAGCTCCTACAATGAGCAGTTCTTC. Translated, it gives CASRRRTGSSYNEQFF. The chain is built from TRBV2 and TRBJ2-1; maybe TRBD1 (6 bases). Trimming shortened V by 6 bases and J by 0 bases, and 15 bases separated the two germline ends. This CDR3 has 16 residues. In germline, CDR1 is SNHLY, CDR2 FYNNEI.